These T cell receptor beta chains were read from a single sample in a study of regulatory T cells in long-lasting Graves disease. TCRdb called the multiplex PCR reads again in MiXCR, with one record for every CDR3 protein. The data show about 660,000 distinct CDR3 sequences, about 30% seen once. The sample in question was peripheral blood mononuclear cells (PBMCs), obtained when the disease was refractory, from a patient treated with antithyroid drugs. These receptors all stem from a female donor with Graves disease. Each CDR3 is given without its conserved first and last residue. Fields, in order: D gene, J gene, V gene, CDR3 protein. D genes are given only for firm matches.

D gene: TRBD1
J gene: TRBJ2-7
V gene: TRBV20-1
CDR3 protein: SARQGARVGQY

D gene: -
J gene: TRBJ2-2
V gene: TRBV18
CDR3 protein: ASSPPSYTGELF

D gene: TRBD1
J gene: TRBJ2-2
V gene: TRBV28
CDR3 protein: ATLPGTGKTGELF

D gene: TRBD1
J gene: TRBJ1-5
V gene: TRBV6-5
CDR3 protein: ASSYSGQAELLFSNQPQH

D gene: TRBD1
J gene: TRBJ1-1
V gene: TRBV6-1
CDR3 protein: ASSEVRQGREAF

D gene: -
J gene: TRBJ1-2
V gene: TRBV10-3
CDR3 protein: AISRGEGGYT

D gene: -
J gene: TRBJ2-7
V gene: TRBV6-1
CDR3 protein: ASSELVAVPLDEQY

D gene: TRBD2
J gene: TRBJ2-5
V gene: TRBV7-3
CDR3 protein: ASSPAGNIQETQY

D gene: TRBD1
J gene: TRBJ1-5
V gene: TRBV6-2/TRBV6-3
CDR3 protein: ASSDRGPAQPQR

D gene: TRBD2
J gene: TRBJ2-7
V gene: TRBV12-3/TRBV12-4
CDR3 protein: ASSLKGSGRLYEQY

D gene: -
J gene: TRBJ1-1
V gene: TRBV12-3/TRBV12-4
CDR3 protein: ASSSKLSNTEAF

D gene: -
J gene: TRBJ1-1
V gene: TRBV28
CDR3 protein: ASSLGGASDTEAF

D gene: -
J gene: TRBJ1-6
V gene: TRBV28
CDR3 protein: ASRNGRAYYNSPLH

D gene: -
J gene: TRBJ2-7
V gene: TRBV7-2
CDR3 protein: ASSFMPFSYEQY

D gene: -
J gene: TRBJ2-7
V gene: TRBV5-5
CDR3 protein: ASSRDFYEQY

D gene: -
J gene: TRBJ2-7
V gene: TRBV7-9
CDR3 protein: ASSPTEVDHLNEQY

D gene: -
J gene: TRBJ1-1
V gene: TRBV5-5
CDR3 protein: ASPNSLGTEAF

D gene: -
J gene: TRBJ1-2
V gene: TRBV12-3/TRBV12-4
CDR3 protein: ASSPDPFGGYT

D gene: -
J gene: TRBJ2-5
V gene: TRBV30
CDR3 protein: ACEMGLLGETQY

D gene: -
J gene: TRBJ2-2
V gene: TRBV11-2
CDR3 protein: ASSRIQGNTGELF

D gene: -
J gene: TRBJ1-5
V gene: TRBV19
CDR3 protein: ASSPQRQSYQPQH

D gene: TRBD1
J gene: TRBJ2-7
V gene: TRBV20-1
CDR3 protein: SAPGQGNNEQY